This T cell receptor beta chain was sequenced in a study of blood T cell repertoires in COVID-19. For the study at large: PBMCs, B-cell-depleted T cells, or T cells provided the cDNA or gDNA that made up the material.

The Seattle patients, enrolled during active infection, were followed longitudinally. The CDR3 is made up of 14 amino acids. Trimming removed 5 bases at V and 5 bases at J, with 15 bases between. CDR1 and CDR2 (germline): MNHEY, SMNVEV (reference sequence). Authors' processing steps: Cell counts per sample came from amplifying reference gene primers. Assay used: immunoSEQ multiplex PCR; TCRdb lists only in-frame clones, some missing. V and J calls plus clone size are reproduced from that table; the DNA served to infer D and trimming. The data hold about 200,000 clones, with roughly 90% observed a single time.

The sample taken for sequencing was peripheral blood. The origin of this receptor is a man aged 55 to 69 with COVID-19, enrolled during active disease. V and J are TRBV27 and TRBJ2-5, with a tentative D call TRBD2 (6 bases). The CDR3 reads CASSEARGMETQYF. For the CDR3, the DNA is TGTGCCAGCAGTGAGGCCCGGGGGATGGAGACCCAGTACTTC.